These 32 T cell receptor beta chains were all obtained from the same sample, sequenced in a study of a mutant IDH1 vaccine in newly diagnosed glioma. These receptors' targets are unknown. Time point in this sample: week 47, end of study. Doses of 300 ug of mutant IDH1 20-mer peptide were given with topical imiquimod. Sequencing was performed with immunoSEQ multiplex PCR; in TCRdb, only in-frame clones are kept and a portion is missing. The sample lists about 60,000 clones, roughly 80% seen once, with over 2.5% in the top ten. This sample comprised PBMCs, obtained from a glioma patient whose treatment included an IDH1 peptide vaccine. The receptors stem from a woman aged 50 to 60 with glioma.

This chain uses TRBV10-2 with TRBJ2-7; D is possibly TRBD2 (5 bases). Deletions cut 6 bases from V and 0 bases from J, with 9 bases between. The germline V gene encodes CDR1 WSHSY and CDR2 SAAADI. The length of the CDR3 is 13 residues. The chain's CDR3 is CASREASSYEQYF. CDR3 bases: TGCGCCAGCAGGGAGGCTAGCTCCTACGAGCAGTACTTC.

This chain links TRBV6-5 with TRBJ2-1; D is uncertain. Per the germline V gene, CDR1 is MNHEY and CDR2 is SVGAGI. This CDR3 comprises 12 residues. Trimming removed 7 bases at V and 0 bases at J, with 4 bases between. The chain's CDR3 is CASISSYNEQFF. CDR3 sequence (DNA): TGTGCCAGCATAAGCTCCTACAATGAGCAGTTCTTC.

This rearrangement joins TRBV5-6 to TRBJ1-1, with 9 bases lining up with TRBD1. Looked up from germline, CDR1 is SGHDT and CDR2 is YYEEEE. This CDR3 has 14 residues. The junction had 8 bases not matched to a gene; V was cut back by 4 bases and J by 7 bases. CDR3 in DNA: TGTGCCAGCAGCAGATACAGGGGGCGGGGTGAAGCTTTCTTT. It is translated as CASSRYRGRGEAFF.

The gene calls are TRBV10-1 and TRBJ2-3, with D possibly matching TRBD1 (6 bases). V lost 8 bases to trimming and J lost 2 bases, with 14 bases between them. Per the germline V gene, CDR1 is WNHNN and CDR2 is SYGVQD (reference sequence). CDR3 length: 14 residues. CDR3 nucleotides: TGCGCCAGCGCTTTGACAGGCTCCACAGATACGCAGTATTTT. It is translated as CASALTGSTDTQYF.

V usage is TRBV18 and J usage is TRBJ2-3; D is unresolved. Germline values: CDR1 KGHSH, CDR2 LQKENI. The CDR3 has 13 residues. Trimming left V 6 bases short and J 5 bases short, with 12 bases between. The CDR3 protein is CASSLSRGDTQYF. As DNA, the CDR3 is TGTGCCAGCTCCCTCTCGAGAGGAGATACGCAGTATTTT. The complete variable domain, with remaining parts taken from reference TRBV18 and TRBJ2-3, reads NAGVMQNPRHLVRRRGQEARLRCSPMKGHSHVYWYRQLPEEGLKFMVYLQKENIIDESGMPKERFSAEFPKEGPSILRIQQVVRGDSAAYFCASSLSRGDTQYFGPGTRLTVL.

The rearrangement joins TRBV5-1 to TRBJ1-1; D possibly corresponds to TRBD1 (5 bases). In germline, CDR1 is SGHRS, CDR2 YFSETQ. V lost 0 bases and J 1 base, leaving 7 bases between the germline ends. This CDR3 has 14 amino acids. DNA for the CDR3: TGCGCCAGCAGCTTGGGAGGACAGAACACTGAAGCTTTCTTT. This translates into CASSLGGQNTEAFF.

The rearrangement uses TRBV7-2 and TRBJ2-1; 7 bases are a match to TRBD2. CDR1 and CDR2 (germline): SGHTA, FQGNSA. With V trimmed by 4 bases and J by 10 bases, 16 bases remained unmatched. The CDR3 totals 16 residues. CDR3 in amino acids: CASSSAASGAAGEQFF. The DNA for the CDR3 is TGTGCCAGCAGCTCCGCCGCCAGCGGGGCAGCGGGGGAGCAGTTCTTC.

The genes are TRBV7-2 and TRBJ2-3, with TRBD2 identical over 14 bases. This CDR3 region has 16 residues. Unmatched junction bases numbered 7, after V lost 5 bases and J lost 6 bases. CDR1 is SGHTA and CDR2 is FQGNSA in the germline V gene. The CDR3 spells CASSHPTSGGEDTQYF. In DNA form, the CDR3 reads TGTGCCAGCAGCCACCCGACTAGCGGGGGGGAGGATACGCAGTATTTT.

This chain links TRBV9 with TRBJ2-7; possible D gene TRBD2, 7 bases. This CDR3 spans 15 amino acids. The germline V gene encodes CDR1 SGDLS and CDR2 YYNGEE. Trimming took off 4 bases at V and 5 bases at J, with 19 bases between the two ends. The CDR3, as DNA: TGTGCCAGCAGCCCCCGTGTCGGGGGGCCGGACGAGCAGTACTTC. Translated, it gives CASSPRVGGPDEQYF.

The V call is TRBV29-1, the J call TRBJ2-1; D is uncertain. Germline V gene sequence: CDR1 SQVTM, CDR2 ANQGSEA. Trimming left V 8 bases short and J 4 bases short, with 12 bases between. The CDR3 runs 12 residues. The CDR3 spells CSHGRFYNEQFF. CDR3 sequence (DNA): TGCAGCCACGGGCGGTTTTACAATGAGCAGTTCTTC.

The chain is built from TRBV19 and TRBJ1-1, with unresolved D. V gave up 4 bases and J gave up 3 bases, with 6 bases separating them. The length of the CDR3 is 12 residues. The germline CDR1 and CDR2 sequences are LNHDA and SQIVND (reference sequence). CDR3 sequence (DNA): TGTGCCAGTAGTAATGGGGACACTGAAGCTTTCTTT. Protein product: CASSNGDTEAFF.

This chain joins TRBV4-3 and TRBJ1-3; D call uncertain. This CDR3 is 15 amino acids long. The V and J ends lost 4 bases and 1 base respectively, with 11 bases between them. CDR1 and CDR2 (germline): LGHNA, YSLEER. As DNA, the CDR3 is TGCGCCAGCAGCCTTCATACGGTGTCTGGAAACACCATATATTTT. This codes for CASSLHTVSGNTIYF.

The chain links TRBV11-2 to TRBJ1-2; weak D call: TRBD1 (5 bases). This CDR3 has 14 residues. Germline lookup yields CDR1 SGHAT and CDR2 FQNNGV. With 6 bases removed from V and 0 bases from J, the gap between germline ends came to 11 bases. CDR3 in DNA: TGTGCCAGCAGGACAGACACCTCTAACTATGGCTACACCTTC. This gives the protein CASRTDTSNYGYTF.

This chain links TRBV5-1 with TRBJ1-2; D not resolved. Germline V CDR1 and CDR2: SGHRS, YFSETQ. Trimming shortened V by 2 bases and J by 8 bases, and 10 bases separated the two germline ends. The CDR3 loop spans 12 amino acids. The CDR3 nucleotides read TGCGCCAGCAGCTTTTCAGGTCGGGGCTACACCTTC. Translating it yields CASSFSGRGYTF.

The chain links TRBV14 to TRBJ1-1; D is unresolved. Germline CDR1 and CDR2: SGHDN and FVKESK. Trimming stripped 1 base from V and 11 bases from J, with 11 bases between. There are 12 residues in the CDR3. As DNA, the CDR3 is TGTGCCAGCAGCCAAGCTCTGGCGGGGGCTTTCTTT. Its protein is CASSQALAGAFF. The entire variable domain, with the rest obtained from reference TRBV14 and TRBJ1-1, is as follows: EAGVTQFPSHSVIEKGQTVTLRCDPISGHDNLYWYRRVMGKEIKFLLHFVKESKQDESGMPNNRFLAERTGGTYSTLKVQPAELEDSGVYFCASSQALAGAFFGQGTRLTVV.

The V call is TRBV9, the J call TRBJ2-5; 7 bases fit TRBD2. V was pared by 4 bases and J by 7 bases, with 16 bases of the junction left unmatched. This CDR3 has 16 residues. Germline-derived CDR1 and CDR2 are SGDLS and YYNGEE. CDR3 amino acids: CASSPRGEDHLTTQYF. CDR3 in DNA: TGTGCCAGCAGCCCCCGGGGGGAGGACCATCTGACGACCCAGTACTTC.

The rearrangement joins TRBV19 to TRBJ2-3, with D possibly TRBD2 on 5 matching bases. This CDR3 is built from 14 residues. Per germline, CDR1 LNHDA and CDR2 SQIVND (reference sequence). The germline V and J ends were trimmed by 6 bases and 0 bases, with 10 bases remaining between them. The CDR3 bases are TGTGCCAGTAGCCGGACTTCTAGCACAGATACGCAGTATTTT. It encodes CASSRTSSTDTQYF.

On this clone: A read error may account for a junction end that differs from germline. The genes are TRBV29-1 and TRBJ2-1; 8 positions agree with TRBD1. Germline V gene lookup returns CDR1 SQVTM and CDR2 ANQGSEA. This CDR3 spans 8 amino acids. Here the CDR3 reads CSADRGVF. The CDR3 DNA sequence: TGCAGCGCCGACAGGGGAGTCTTC.

The rearrangement joins TRBV5-1 to TRBJ1-2, with D tentatively TRBD1 (5 bases). From germline, CDR1 is SGHRS and CDR2 YFSETQ. V was trimmed by 0 bases and J by 3 bases, leaving 9 bases between them. The CDR3 extends over 14 amino acids. For the CDR3, the DNA is TGCGCCAGCAGCTTGGGGGACCGGGACTATGGCTACACCTTC. This translates into CASSLGDRDYGYTF.

This chain uses TRBV5-4 with TRBJ1-5; tentative D call: TRBD1 (5 bases). Per the germline V gene, CDR1 is SGHNT and CDR2 is YYREEE (reference sequence). V shed 2 bases and J shed 0 bases, with 9 bases lying between them. The CDR3 is 15 amino acids. DNA for the CDR3: TGTGCCAGCAGCTTTGGGCAGGGTAGCAATCAGCCCCAGCATTTT. Translation: CASSFGQGSNQPQHF.

A single count supports this clone. The rearrangement uses TRBV27 and TRBJ2-2; no clear D. This CDR3 contains 13 residues. Deletions cut 0 bases from V and 8 bases from J, with 7 bases between. The germline V gene has CDR1 MNHEY and CDR2 SMNVEV (reference sequence). The CDR3 DNA follows: TGTGCCAGCAGTTTATCGGGTTGGGGGGAGCTGTTTTTT. Amino acid sequence: CASSLSGWGELFF.

The V gene is TRBV6-5, the J gene TRBJ1-1; 7 bases fit TRBD1. Germline-derived CDR1 and CDR2 are MNHEY and SVGAGI. This CDR3 comprises 15 residues. Trimming took 6 bases from V and 1 from J; bases not matched to a gene: 8. The CDR3 reads CASRGGQPPNTEAFF. The CDR3 DNA is TGTGCCAGCAGAGGGGGACAGCCTCCGAACACTGAAGCTTTCTTT.

This rearrangement joins TRBV7-9 to TRBJ1-4, with 7 bases identical to TRBD1. The length of the CDR3 is 16 residues. Germline trimming cut 4 bases from V and 0 bases from J; bases unmatched to any gene: 5. The germline V gene encodes CDR1 SEHNR and CDR2 FQNEAQ (reference sequence). This chain's CDR3 is CASSSNRGSTNEKLFF. In nucleotides, the CDR3 is TGTGCCAGCAGCTCAAACAGGGGATCAACTAATGAAAAACTGTTTTTT.

The table lists this clone with a few counts. The chain has TRBV19 and TRBJ2-2; unclear D gene. V shed 5 bases and J shed 6 bases, with 10 bases lying between them. CDR1 LNHDA and CDR2 SQIVND come from the germline V gene (reference sequence). The CDR3 sequence is 13 residues long. The CDR3 is CASSEAWSGELFF. In nucleotides, the CDR3 is TGTGCCAGTAGTGAGGCCTGGTCCGGGGAGCTGTTTTTT. Variable domain in full (rest from reference TRBV19 and TRBJ2-2): DGGITQSPKYLFRKEGQNVTLSCEQNLNHDAMYWYRQDPGQGLRLIYYSQIVNDFQKGDIAEGYSVSREKKESFPLTVTSAQKNPTAFYLCASSEAWSGELFFGEGSRLTVL.

This clone was seen a single time. V and J are TRBV18 and TRBJ1-3, with D tentatively TRBD1 (6 bases). Germline CDR1 reads KGHSH; CDR2 reads LQKENI. V was shortened by 3 bases and J by 2 bases, with 14 bases between the two germline ends. The CDR3 is 16 residues long. CDR3 loop: CASSPSQGTTGNTIYF. CDR3 DNA sequence: TGTGCCAGCTCACCCTCGCAGGGGACTACTGGAAACACCATATATTTT.

The chain carries TRBV4-1 and TRBJ2-3; 11 bases line up with TRBD2. CDR1 is MGHRA, CDR2 YSYEKL, per germline. The length of the CDR3 is 18 residues. Trimming cost V 4 bases and J 0 bases; bases outside gene matches: 9. This chain's CDR3 is CASSPILAGGTSTDTQYF. CDR3 DNA sequence: TGCGCCAGCAGCCCAATCCTAGCGGGAGGCACTAGCACAGATACGCAGTATTTT.

V gene TRBV6-5 combines with J gene TRBJ1-4; D ambiguous. Trimming removed 0 bases from V and 4 bases from J, with 9 bases in between. Germline loops: CDR1 MNHEY, CDR2 SVGAGI. The CDR3 length is 15 residues. The CDR3 sequence is CASSYSRDINEKLFF. CDR3 DNA sequence: TGTGCCAGCAGTTACTCGAGGGATATTAATGAAAAACTGTTTTTT.

This clone was recorded once. V gene TRBV5-1 combines with J gene TRBJ2-7; D perhaps matches TRBD2 (6 bases). CDR3 length: 14 amino acids. Trimming cost V 4 bases and J 7 bases, with 18 bases left between them. Per the germline V gene, CDR1 is SGHRS and CDR2 is YFSETQ. DNA of the CDR3: TGCGCCAGCAGCCCACCTGGGACGGCGGGGGAGCAGTACTTC. Residues: CASSPPGTAGEQYF.

The rearrangement links TRBV6-7 to TRBJ1-5; possible D gene TRBD1, 5 bases. TRBV6-7 carries the ORF label, with uncertain function. This CDR3 region has 15 residues. V was shortened by 6 bases and J by 7 bases, with 19 bases between the two germline ends. This CDR3 is CASSLRNGARQPQHF. The CDR3 bases are TGTGCCAGCAGCCTCAGGAACGGGGCGAGACAGCCCCAGCATTTT.

CDR3: CASSLDPGLGGTDTQYF. The CDR3 coding sequence is TGTGCCAGCAGCTTAGATCCAGGACTTGGAGGAACAGATACGCAGTATTTT. The chain carries TRBV11-3 and TRBJ2-3; D perhaps matches TRBD2 (5 bases). Germline V gene sequence: CDR1 SGHNT, CDR2 YENEEA. The CDR3 covers 17 residues. V was trimmed by 0 bases and J by 3 bases, leaving 16 bases between them.

This clone turned up a few times. The V and J genes are TRBV7-3 and TRBJ2-3; D ambiguous. V dropped 6 bases and J dropped 2 bases, with 9 bases sitting between them. This CDR3 is 13 amino acids long. Germline loops: CDR1 SGHTA, CDR2 FQGTGA. Here the CDR3 reads CASSTQHTDTQYF. The CDR3 region has the DNA TGTGCCAGCAGTACTCAGCACACAGATACGCAGTATTTT.

The chain recombines TRBV7-2 with TRBJ2-2; D possibly corresponds to TRBD2 (5 bases). Germline V lookup: CDR1 SGHTA, CDR2 FQGNSA. The CDR3 runs 12 residues. V was shortened by 3 bases and J by 8 bases, with 7 bases between the two germline ends. The CDR3 DNA follows: TGTGCCAGCAGCTTGGAGGAGGGGGAGCTGTTTTTT. Residues: CASSLEEGELFF. Supplemented by reference TRBV7-2 and TRBJ2-2, the full variable domain reads GAGVSQSPSNKVTEKGKDVELRCDPISGHTALYWYRQSLGQGLEFLIYFQGNSAPDKSGLPSDRFSAERTGGSVSTLTIQRTQQEDSAVYLCASSLEEGELFFGEGSRLTVL.